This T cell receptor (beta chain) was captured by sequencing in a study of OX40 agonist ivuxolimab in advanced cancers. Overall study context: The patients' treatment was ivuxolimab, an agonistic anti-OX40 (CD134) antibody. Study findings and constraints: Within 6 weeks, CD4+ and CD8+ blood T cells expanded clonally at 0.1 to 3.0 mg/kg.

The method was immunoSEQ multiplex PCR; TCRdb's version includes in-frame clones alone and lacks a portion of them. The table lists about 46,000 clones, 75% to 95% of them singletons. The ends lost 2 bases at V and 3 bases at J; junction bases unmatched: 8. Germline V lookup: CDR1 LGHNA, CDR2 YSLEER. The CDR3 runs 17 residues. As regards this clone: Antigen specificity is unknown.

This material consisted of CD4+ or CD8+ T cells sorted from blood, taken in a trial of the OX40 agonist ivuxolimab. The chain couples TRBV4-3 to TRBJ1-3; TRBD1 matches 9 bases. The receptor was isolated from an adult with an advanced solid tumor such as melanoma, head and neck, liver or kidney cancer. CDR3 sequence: CASSQYNWGQGGNTIYF. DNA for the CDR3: TGCGCCAGCAGCCAATACAATTGGGGACAGGGTGGAAACACCATATATTTT.